This T cell receptor beta chain appears in the sequencing data of a study of T cells in Graves' hyperthyroidism and ophthalmopathy (dated by TCRdb to between 2017 and 2020). Concerning the study at large: Peripheral blood samples were taken at initial diagnosis, before any treatment was given. TCR V-J signatures able to tell the groups apart were searched for in a discovery cohort of 95 to 100 patients, of whom roughly 42 had Graves' ophthalmopathy and roughly 59 had stable Graves' hyperthyroidism. Prospective prediction of ophthalmopathy was tested in an independent validation cohort of 18 to 20 hyperthyroidism patients and approximately 17 patients who later progressed to ophthalmopathy. The approximately 90 discovery patients were divided at random into training and test sets in a 7:3 ratio. In six Graves' hyperthyroidism patients, the study also compared T-cell repertoires from thyroid tissue with T-cell repertoires from blood. Once sampling was done, hyperthyroidism patients were given methimazole at a starting dose of 30 mg daily, whereas ophthalmopathy patients were given high-dose intravenous methylprednisolone. According to the paper, TCR Vbeta CDR3 sequencing was carried out on 135 peripheral blood samples, which came from fewer than 50 ophthalmopathy, around 75 hyperthyroidism and about 17 progressor patients.

Summary of the overall study and its limitations: Sample size was not statistically predetermined, and blinding of investigators to group allocation was not performed. A 13 V-J signature model separated ophthalmopathy from stable hyperthyroidism, with nearly 90% sensitivity and about 81% specificity in cross-validation and 80%/75% in testing. In validation, the model predicted progression to ophthalmopathy with 60% to 71% sensitivity and 72% to 85% specificity, a median of 6.5 months before onset. Most expanded thyroid clonotypes (frequency above 0.001) were also detected in blood, suggesting blood repertoires may reflect thyroid immune responses.

The TCR beta CDR3 regions were amplified from the RNA transcripts. The first round of RT-PCR for the TCR CDR3 was performed with the HTBI primer set and the Qiagen OneStep RT-PCR kit. A second multiplex PCR round built the libraries, followed by size selection and purification. Paired-end sequencing of the libraries was performed with 100 bp reads on an Illumina HiSeq2000. Turning to the authors' computational methods: SOAPnuke was used to process the raw data, throwing out any read that contained adapters or uncalled bases, had a mean Phred below 15, or lacked an exact constant-primer or identifier match. High-quality paired reads were merged with COPE v1.2.5, and unique nucleotide sequences were defined as clonotypes. Clonotypes were aligned to IMGT TRBV, TRBD and TRBJ reference segments using MiTCR v1.1. Only V-J combinations with frequency above 0.0001, covering about 99% of repertoires, were analysed. A TCS score was defined as the ratio of F50 (clonal expansion) to E x V (chaos), with BLOSUM62-based TCRdist applied between CDR3 peptides within each V-J. Welch's t-statistics and random forest reduced 514 V-J features to around 14, which were used in a naive Bayes classifier (R e1071). TCRdb reanalyzed the raw reads on its own, using fastp at Q25 for trimming and MiXCR for clone calling, and kept in-frame beta chains. Entries that share a CDR3 protein sequence are merged under the most common genes and DNA. These V and J calls originate from TCRdb's pipeline instead of the authors' own analysis. This sample gives a few hundred thousand distinct CDR3 sequences in total; roughly 14% of them show up just once. The top ten hold 20% of the sample.

Hyperthyroidism patients were newly diagnosed, had a disease duration of under 2 months, and were aged 18 to 65 years. Any patient with an uncontrolled infection, another autoimmune disease, pregnancy or lactation was excluded. Diagnoses were based on clinical symptoms, serum thyroxine and TRAb, thyroid ultrasound and orbital computed tomography. Blood from progressor patients was drawn when they were first diagnosed with hyperthyroidism, before any ophthalmopathy symptoms appeared. PBMCs were isolated from approximately 10 ml of fresh peripheral blood by Ficoll-Paque density gradient centrifugation. Progressor patients were first diagnosed with Graves' hyperthyroidism and then developed ophthalmopathy during follow-up. Total RNA was extracted with Trizol reagent, and quality was checked on an Agilent 2100 Bioanalyzer. This clonotype came up many times. The antigen it recognizes is unknown. The sample holds no much larger clone one base away, and base qualities are not on file.

The germline V gene (reference sequence) sets CDR1 to LGHDT and CDR2 to YNNKEL. The CDR3 numbers 16 residues from cysteine through phenylalanine. Kept here is only the CDR3 DNA, which spans 48 bases and is read in frame from base 1. The V end loses 1 base and the J end loses 6 bases, and a stretch of 18 bases separates them. The TCR comes from a man under 40 with Graves' hyperthyroidism that later progressed to Graves' ophthalmopathy. The chain is assembled from TRBV3-1 and TRBJ1-1; no D gene can be assigned with confidence. The specimen sequenced was blood. The nucleotide sequence is given as TGTGCCAGCAGCCAAGTGCCCGGGTCTAAGCGGGCTGAAGCTTTCTTT. It codes for CASSQVPGSKRAEAFF. The CDR3 plus the reference TRBV3-1 and TRBJ1-1 genes for the other parts give the full variable domain: DTAVSQTPKYLVTQMGNDKSIKCEQNLGHDTMYWYKQDSKKFLKIMFSYNNKELIINETVPNRFSPKSPDKAHLNLHINSLELGDSAVYFCASSQVPGSKRAEAFFGQGTRLTVV.